This TCR beta chain was observed in a study of blood T cell repertoires in COVID-19. About the research overall: T cells, B-cell-depleted T cells, or PBMCs supplied cDNA or gDNA.

The assay was immunoSEQ multiplex PCR, and TCRdb's table has in-frame clones only and misses some. The data hold about 310,000 clones, with about nine tenths observed a single time. The study recruited people aged roughly 18 to 95 years across roughly 25 US areas. Symptom resolution, clearance, or two negative PCRs marked donors in Cohort 3 as recovered. Germline CDR1 and CDR2: KGHDR and SFDVKD. This CDR3 is 11 amino acids long. J gave up 2 bases and V 12 bases, and 3 bases lay outside the gene matches. The chain uses TRBV24-1 and TRBJ2-7; 7 nucleotides agree with TRBD1. The receptor was isolated from a woman between 35 and 50 years old who had recovered from COVID-19. Sequences were obtained from PBMCs or T cells enriched from blood (not recorded which). In DNA form, the CDR3 reads TGTGCCGTTCAGGGGGCCTACGAGCAGTACTTC. It encodes CAVQGAYEQYF.